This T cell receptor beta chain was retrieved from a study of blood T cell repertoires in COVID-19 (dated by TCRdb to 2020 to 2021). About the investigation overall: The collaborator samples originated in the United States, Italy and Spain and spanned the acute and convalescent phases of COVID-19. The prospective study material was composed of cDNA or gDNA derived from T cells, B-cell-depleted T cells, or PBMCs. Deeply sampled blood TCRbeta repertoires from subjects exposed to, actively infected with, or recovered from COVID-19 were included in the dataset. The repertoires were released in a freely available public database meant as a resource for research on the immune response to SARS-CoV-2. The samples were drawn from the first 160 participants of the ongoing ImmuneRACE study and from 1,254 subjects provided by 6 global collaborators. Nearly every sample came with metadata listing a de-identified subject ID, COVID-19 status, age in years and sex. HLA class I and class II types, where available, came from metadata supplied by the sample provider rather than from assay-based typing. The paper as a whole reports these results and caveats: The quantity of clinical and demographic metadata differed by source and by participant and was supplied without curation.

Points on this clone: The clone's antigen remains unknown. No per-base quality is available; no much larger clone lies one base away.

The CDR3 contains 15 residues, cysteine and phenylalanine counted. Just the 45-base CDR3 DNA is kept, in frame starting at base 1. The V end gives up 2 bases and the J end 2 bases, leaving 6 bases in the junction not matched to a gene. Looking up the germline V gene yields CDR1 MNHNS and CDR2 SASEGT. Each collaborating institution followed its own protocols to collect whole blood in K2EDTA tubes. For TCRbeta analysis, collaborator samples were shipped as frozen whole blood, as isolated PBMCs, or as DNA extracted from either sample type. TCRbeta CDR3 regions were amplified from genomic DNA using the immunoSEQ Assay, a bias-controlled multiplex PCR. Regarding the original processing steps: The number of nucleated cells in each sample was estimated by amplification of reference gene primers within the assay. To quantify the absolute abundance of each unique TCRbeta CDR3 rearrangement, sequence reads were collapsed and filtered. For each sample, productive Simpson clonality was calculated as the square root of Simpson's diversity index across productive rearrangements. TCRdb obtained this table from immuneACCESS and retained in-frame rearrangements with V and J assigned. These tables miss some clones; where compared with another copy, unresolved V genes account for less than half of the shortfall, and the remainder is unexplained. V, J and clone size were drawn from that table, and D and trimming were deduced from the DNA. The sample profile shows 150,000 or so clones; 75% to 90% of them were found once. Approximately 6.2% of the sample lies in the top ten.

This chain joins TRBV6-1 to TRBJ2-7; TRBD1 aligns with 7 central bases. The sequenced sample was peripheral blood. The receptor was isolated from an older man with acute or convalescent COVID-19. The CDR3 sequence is CASSELLGQAYEQYF. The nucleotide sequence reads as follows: TGTGCCAGCAGTGAACTACTAGGACAGGCCTACGAGCAGTACTTC.